This T cell receptor (beta chain) was sequenced during a study of spatial heterogeneity in lung cancer. Study-level findings and limits: Tumor TCRs that were ubiquitous and expanded showed up in blood more at resection than follow-up.

About this clonotype: Its antigen remains unknown.

The germline V gene has CDR1 PRHDT and CDR2 FYEKMQ (reference sequence). Between the trimmed V and J ends, which lost 2 bases and 0 bases, there was a span of 11 bases. This CDR3 has 16 amino acids. Each CDR3 protein is one row after TCRdb ran MiXCR on the 5' RACE reads. The table includes over 15,000 distinct CDR3 sequences, about a fifth detected once. Time point given: blood at routine non-recurrence follow-up after resection. The sequences come from PBMCs, collected at follow-up. The receptor comes from a male donor with early-stage non-small cell lung cancer. The genes are TRBV13 and TRBJ2-4, with a weak D call TRBD2 (5 bases). This CDR3 is CASSLSRALAKNIQYF. In DNA form, the CDR3 reads TGTGCCAGCAGCTTATCGAGGGCCCTAGCCAAAAACATTCAGTACTTC.